Below are 19 T cell receptor beta chains sequenced from a single sample in a study of siplizumab effects on memory and regulatory T cells. Profiled with immunoSEQ multiplex PCR; TCRdb holds only in-frame clones, not every one. The sample has tens of thousands of clones; under 95% are singletons. Sequencing input: CD8+ T cells sorted from blood. These receptors all come from a human donor in good health.

The chain is built from TRBV7-9 and TRBJ2-1; D is uncertain. The CDR3 has 15 amino acids. Germline V lookup: CDR1 SEHNR, CDR2 FQNEAQ (reference sequence). The V end was cut by 1 base, the J end by 12 bases, with 19 bases between. CDR3 nucleotide sequence: TGTGCCAGCAGCTTAGGTTTGTTGGGAAGCGTCGGGCAGTTCTTC. Amino acid sequence: CASSLGLLGSVGQFF.

The CDR3 sequence is CASSPQGFGRTDTQYF. The DNA for the CDR3 is TGTGCCAGCAGTCCCCAGGGATTCGGACGCACAGATACGCAGTATTTT. The chain recombines TRBV27 with TRBJ2-3, with a possible D match to TRBD1 (5 bases). The CDR3 totals 16 residues. V lost 5 bases and J 1 base, leaving 16 bases between the germline ends. From germline, CDR1 is MNHEY and CDR2 SMNVEV (reference sequence).

The chain links TRBV19 to TRBJ2-2; 15 bases line up with TRBD2. The CDR3 length is 16 residues. Trimming at V came to 10 bases and at J to 5 bases, leaving 8 bases not matched to a gene. Germline-derived CDR1 and CDR2 are LNHDA and SQIVND (reference sequence). The CDR3 spells CATSGLAGGGTGELFF. The CDR3 DNA sequence: TGTGCCACCTCGGGACTAGCGGGAGGAGGTACCGGGGAGCTGTTTTTT.

The chain joins TRBV9 to TRBJ2-3; TRBD2 agrees at 10 bases. Germline CDR1 and CDR2: SGDLS and YYNGEE. Trimming removed 4 bases from V and 5 bases from J; junction bases left unmatched: 10. The CDR3 covers 16 residues. For the CDR3, the DNA is TGTGCCAGCAGCTCCAGCGGGAGGGCCTTATTAGATACGCAGTATTTT. Translated: CASSSSGRALLDTQYF.

The chain links TRBV28 to TRBJ2-3, with no clear D. The V end was cut by 3 bases, the J end by 3 bases, with 7 bases between. The germline V gene encodes CDR1 MDHEN and CDR2 SYDVKM. This CDR3 has 13 amino acids. CDR3 sequence reads: CASSFLSTDTQYF. The CDR3 DNA follows: TGTGCCAGCAGTTTCTTGTCTACAGATACGCAGTATTTT.

V is TRBV4-2 and J is TRBJ2-7; D is tentatively TRBD1 or TRBD2 (5 bases each). This CDR3 is 13 amino acids long. Trimming left V 2 bases short and J 5 bases short, with 10 bases between. In germline, CDR1 is LGHNA, CDR2 YNFKEQ. The chain's CDR3 is CASSQNRGDEQYF. CDR3 nucleotides: TGTGCCAGCAGCCAAAACAGAGGGGACGAGCAGTACTTC.

The chain uses TRBV19 and TRBJ2-1, with D perhaps given as TRBD1 or TRBD2 (5 bases each). Between the trimmed V and J ends, which lost 11 bases and 9 bases, there was a span of 11 bases. The germline gives CDR1 LNHDA, CDR2 SQIVND (reference sequence). The CDR3 sequence is 10 residues long. Here the CDR3 reads CAVGGGEQFF. In DNA form, the CDR3 reads TGTGCCGTCGGTGGGGGTGAGCAGTTCTTC.

This chain joins TRBV7-9 and TRBJ2-2; D is ambiguous. This CDR3 comprises 14 residues. V lost 5 bases to trimming and J lost 5 bases, with 12 bases between them. Germline CDR1 reads SEHNR; CDR2 reads FQNEAQ (reference sequence). CDR3 bases: TGTGCCAGCAGCCCTAGATACGGGACCGGGGAGCTGTTTTTT. This codes for CASSPRYGTGELFF.

The chain joins TRBV19 to TRBJ2-7; weak D call: TRBD2 (7 bases). CDR3 length: 13 amino acids. V was pared by 11 bases and J by 5 bases, with 19 bases between. The germline V gene has CDR1 LNHDA and CDR2 SQIVND (reference sequence). CDR3 loop: CASDGGGRDEQYF. DNA for the CDR3: TGTGCCTCCGACGGCGGGGGCCGGGACGAGCAGTACTTC.

This clone has just one count. The V call is TRBV2, the J call TRBJ1-3, with TRBD1 as a possible D gene (5 bases). Trimming took off 9 bases at V and 0 bases at J, with 12 bases between the two ends. Germline V gene sequence: CDR1 SNHLY, CDR2 FYNNEI. The CDR3 length is 14 residues. The CDR3, as DNA: TGTGCCAGAAGTCAGGGAGACTCTGGAAACACCATATATTTT. This encodes CARSQGDSGNTIYF.

The V gene is TRBV7-8, the J gene TRBJ1-1, with D unresolved. Germline V gives CDR1 SGHVS, CDR2 FQNEAQ. This CDR3 contains 15 residues. Trimming took off 1 base at V and 1 base at J, with 10 bases between the two ends. CDR3 residues: CASSLDPGGNTEAFF. The DNA of the CDR3 is TGTGCCAGCAGCTTAGATCCGGGCGGGAACACTGAAGCTTTCTTT.

The J gene is TRBJ2-3, the V gene TRBV13; perhaps TRBD1 as D (7 bases). The V gene lost 6 bases and the J gene lost 2 bases, with 21 bases spanning the gap. This CDR3 spans 17 amino acids. Germline values: CDR1 PRHDT, CDR2 FYEKMQ (reference sequence). CDR3 in DNA: TGTGCCAGCAGTCGTGAGGGGGCGGGGATCTCCACAGATACGCAGTATTTT. Protein sequence: CASSREGAGISTDTQYF.

V and J are TRBV7-2 and TRBJ2-3; TRBD2 agrees at 8 bases. V shed 3 bases, J shed 2 bases, and the junction held 7 bases outside the gene matches. This CDR3 has 16 amino acids. Germline assignment: CDR1 SGHTA and CDR2 FQGNSA. In nucleotides, the CDR3 is TGTGCCAGCAGCTTCCGGGGGGGGTCCCCCACAGATACGCAGTATTTT. This encodes CASSFRGGSPTDTQYF.

The chain links TRBV18 to TRBJ1-1, with D possibly TRBD1 on 5 matching bases. The V end was cut by 2 bases, the J end by 3 bases, with 19 bases between. The CDR3 is made up of 17 amino acids. The V gene's germline CDR1 is KGHSH and CDR2 LQKENI. CDR3 sequence: CASSPWPGRIDDTEAFF. CDR3 bases: TGTGCCAGCTCACCATGGCCAGGGAGGATAGATGACACTGAAGCTTTCTTT.

This clone was detected once. The chain uses TRBV7-9 and TRBJ2-1; possibly TRBD1 for D (6 bases). The V end was cut by 8 bases, the J end by 4 bases, with 12 bases between. The CDR3 spans 13 residues. The germline V gene has CDR1 SEHNR and CDR2 FQNEAQ (reference sequence). Here the CDR3 reads CASRGQAYNEQFF. CDR3 DNA sequence: TGTGCCAGCCGGGGACAAGCTTACAATGAGCAGTTCTTC.

This chain uses TRBV9 with TRBJ2-3; TRBD2 matches at 8 bases. Trimming cost V 0 bases and J 3 bases; bases outside gene matches: 6. The CDR3 covers 16 residues. The germline CDR1 and CDR2 sequences are SGDLS and YYNGEE. The CDR3 sequence: CASSVAPGGETDTQYF. The CDR3 bases are TGTGCCAGCAGCGTAGCCCCGGGGGGGGAGACAGATACGCAGTATTTT.

The chain employs TRBV7-9 and TRBJ1-1; 8 bases fit TRBD1. This CDR3 has 14 amino acids. The germline V gene has CDR1 SEHNR and CDR2 FQNEAQ (reference sequence). V was pared by 5 bases and J by 1 base, with 3 bases of the junction left unmatched. CDR3 sequence reads: CASSTQGANTEAFF. In DNA, the CDR3 is TGTGCCAGCAGCACCCAGGGGGCGAACACTGAAGCTTTCTTT.

This sequence joins TRBV6-5 and TRBJ2-2; D perhaps matches TRBD2 (6 bases). The CDR3 contains 15 residues. The V gene's germline CDR1 is MNHEY and CDR2 SVGAGI. The V gene lost 4 bases and the J gene lost 6 bases, with 15 bases spanning the gap. CDR3 region: CASSSRAGPAGELFF. CDR3 nucleotide sequence: TGTGCCAGCAGTTCCCGGGCGGGGCCGGCCGGGGAGCTGTTTTTT.

The V and J genes are TRBV5-4 and TRBJ2-5; D uncertain. Germline V lookup: CDR1 SGHNT, CDR2 YYREEE (reference sequence). The length of the CDR3 is 14 residues. Trimming pared 0 bases from V and 1 base from J, leaving 7 bases between. DNA of the CDR3: TGTGCCAGCAGCTTGGATGCAGTCCAAGAGACCCAGTACTTC. Amino acid sequence: CASSLDAVQETQYF.